This T cell receptor beta chain derives from a study of T cells in Graves' hyperthyroidism and ophthalmopathy. Diagnosis relied on clinical symptoms, serum thyroxine and TRAb, thyroid ultrasound and orbital computed tomography. PBMCs were obtained from under 13 ml fresh peripheral blood. This clonotype came up a few times. As yet, its antigen is unknown. TCR beta CDR3 sequences were amplified from RNA transcripts. TCR CDR3 underwent first-round RT-PCR with the HTBI primer set. TCRdb recomputed calls from the multiplex PCR reads with MiXCR, one row per CDR3 protein. The sample has around 420,000 distinct CDR3 sequences, 15% to 19% seen once. Overall study results and limits: Blood also held most thyroid clonotypes expanded beyond 0.001.

The V segment lost 5 bases and the J segment 2 bases; nucleotides outside the gene matches: 8. CDR3 length: 15 residues. Germline lookup yields CDR1 KGHSH and CDR2 LQKENI. The gene calls are TRBV18 and TRBJ2-7, with TRBD1 matching 8 bases. The TCR originated in a woman aged 18-29 years with Graves' hyperthyroidism. The sequenced sample was blood. CDR3 nucleotides: TGTGCCAGCTCAAAATCCGCAGGGGGCCCCTACGAGCAGTACTTC. Translated, it gives CASSKSAGGPYEQYF.